Described below is a single T cell receptor beta chain sequence and its context. The sample originates from a study of blood T cell repertoires in COVID-19. This CDR3 spans 14 amino acids. Germline lookup yields CDR1 SEHNR and CDR2 FQNEAQ (reference sequence). Trimming stripped 4 bases from V and 1 base from J, with 10 bases between. Libraries were prepared by immunoSEQ multiplex PCR; TCRdb keeps only in-frame clonotypes and omits some of them. The profile covers about 270,000 clones, with over 80% appearing a single time and roughly 4% taken by the ten largest. The sequencing sample was made of PBMCs or T cells enriched from blood (not recorded which). The TCR sequence derives from a woman aged 25 to 39 with acute COVID-19. The J gene is TRBJ2-5, the V gene TRBV7-9; D uncertain. CDR3 coding DNA: TGTGCCAGCAGCTCATCAGGCCTCCAAGAGACCCAGTACTTC. Its translation is CASSSSGLQETQYF. Supplemented by reference TRBV7-9 and TRBJ2-5, the full variable domain reads DTGVSQNPRHKITKRGQNVTFRCDPISEHNRLYWYRQTLGQGPEFLTYFQNEAQLEKSRLLSDRFSAERPKGSFSTLEIQRTEQGDSAMYLCASSSSGLQETQYFGPGTRLLVL.